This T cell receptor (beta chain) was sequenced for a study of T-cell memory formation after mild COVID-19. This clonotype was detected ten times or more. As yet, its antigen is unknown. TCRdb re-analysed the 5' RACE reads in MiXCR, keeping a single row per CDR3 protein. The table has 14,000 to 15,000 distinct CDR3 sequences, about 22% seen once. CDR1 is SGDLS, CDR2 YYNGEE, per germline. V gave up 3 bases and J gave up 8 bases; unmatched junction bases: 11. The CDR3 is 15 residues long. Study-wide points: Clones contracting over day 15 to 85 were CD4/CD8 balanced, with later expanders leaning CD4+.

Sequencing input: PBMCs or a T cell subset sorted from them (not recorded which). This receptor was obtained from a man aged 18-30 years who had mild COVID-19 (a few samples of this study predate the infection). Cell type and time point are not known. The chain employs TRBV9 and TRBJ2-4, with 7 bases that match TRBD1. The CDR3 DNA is TGTGCCAGCAGCGGACACAGGGGAGAGGGGGACATTCAGTACTTC. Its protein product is CASSGHRGEGDIQYF.